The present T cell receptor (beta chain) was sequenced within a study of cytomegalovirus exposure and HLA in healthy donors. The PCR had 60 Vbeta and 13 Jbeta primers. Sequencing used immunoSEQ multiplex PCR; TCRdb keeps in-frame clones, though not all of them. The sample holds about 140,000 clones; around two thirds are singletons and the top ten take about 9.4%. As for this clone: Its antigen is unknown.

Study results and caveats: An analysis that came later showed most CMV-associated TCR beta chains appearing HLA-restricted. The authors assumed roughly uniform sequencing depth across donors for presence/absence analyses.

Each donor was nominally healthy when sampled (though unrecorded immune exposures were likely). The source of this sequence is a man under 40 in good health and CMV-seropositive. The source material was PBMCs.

CDR3 in amino acids: CASSRLTTGELFF. The CDR3 region has the DNA TGTGCCAGCAGCCGGTTAACGACCGGGGAGCTGTTTTTT. The rearrangement joins TRBV27 to TRBJ2-2; no clear D. Between the trimmed V and J ends, which lost 6 bases and 5 bases, there was a span of 10 bases. The CDR3 is made up of 13 amino acids. Germline V CDR1 and CDR2: MNHEY, SMNVEV (reference sequence).